Below, 2 T cell receptor beta chains from the same sample are listed, as sequenced in a study of blood T cell repertoires in COVID-19. Produced via immunoSEQ multiplex PCR; TCRdb's table is partial and in-frame only. The table has about 190,000 clones, 82% seen once. Sample: peripheral blood. The receptors were gathered from a woman in her sixties or seventies with COVID-19, enrolled during active disease.

This chain uses TRBV5-1 with TRBJ2-7; tentative D call: TRBD2 (6 bases). Germline assignment: CDR1 SGHRS and CDR2 YFSETQ. Trimming took 4 bases from V and 5 from J, leaving 25 bases between them. There are 17 residues in the CDR3. CDR3 protein: CASSLQPQGRSSDEQYF. The CDR3 region has the DNA TGCGCCAGCAGCCTGCAGCCTCAGGGTAGGTCTAGCGACGAGCAGTACTTC.

The V call is TRBV29-1, the J call TRBJ1-1, with 7 bases aligning to TRBD1. V lost 7 bases, J lost 2 bases, and 7 bases stayed unmatched. Germline CDR1 reads SQVTM; CDR2 reads ANQGSEA. This CDR3 has 13 residues. The CDR3 region is CSATQGGNTEAFF. For the CDR3, the DNA is TGCAGCGCCACTCAGGGGGGTAACACTGAAGCTTTCTTT.